The following is a T cell receptor beta chain sequence with its context. It lacks a known antigen. The junction and the germline gene differ at one end; a read error may be behind it. The data were taken from a study of Graves' ophthalmopathy and Graves' hyperthyroidism (dated by TCRdb to between 2017 and 2018). Regarding the study in general: Peripheral blood samples were taken at the time of initial diagnosis, before any treatment was given. Following sample collection, hyperthyroidism patients were given methimazole at a starting dose of 30 mg daily, and ophthalmopathy patients were given high-dose intravenous methylprednisolone. For independent validation, a separate cohort was made up of 18 hyperthyroidism patients plus 17 patients who later progressed from hyperthyroidism to ophthalmopathy. To tell Graves' ophthalmopathy apart from Graves' hyperthyroidism, and to predict which patients would progress to ophthalmopathy, the study relied on TCR beta repertoire signatures. In total, some 130 blood samples were TCR-sequenced: approximately 42 ophthalmopathy, under 85 hyperthyroidism and around 17 hyperthyroidism-to-ophthalmopathy patients. T-cell repertoires of thyroid tissue and blood were compared in several hyperthyroidism patients. To explore V-J signatures that distinguish ophthalmopathy from hyperthyroidism, a discovery set of 90 to 100 patients was enrolled, made up of 40 to 45 with ophthalmopathy and fewer than 60 with stable hyperthyroidism. Beyond this particular receptor, the publication reports: No statistical method was used to predetermine the sample size, and group allocation was not hidden from the investigators. Among expanded thyroid clonotypes with frequency above 0.001, most also showed up in blood, which suggests that blood repertoires may reflect the thyroid immune response. Ophthalmopathy was separated from stable hyperthyroidism by the 13-signature model with 85% to 90% sensitivity and 81% to 83% specificity in cross-validation and with 80%/75% in the test set. In validation, the model predicted ophthalmopathy progression with 55% to 71% sensitivity and roughly 72% specificity; about a dozen predicted patients were CT-confirmed with GO in a median of around 6 months.

TCR beta CDR3 regions were amplified from RNA transcripts for repertoire sequencing. A first-round RT-PCR used HTBI primers with the Qiagen OneStep RT-PCR kit, followed by a second-round multiplex PCR, size selection and purification. Libraries were sequenced paired-end with 100 bp reads on an Illumina HiSeq2000. Per the authors' processing: SOAPnuke was used for read processing, and reads with adapters, uncalled bases, a mean Phred below 15, or no exact constant-primer or identifier match were discarded. High-quality paired reads were merged with COPE v1.2.5. Each unique nucleotide sequence was defined as a clonotype, and clonotypes were aligned to IMGT TRB V, D and J references with MiTCR v1.1. Only V-J combinations with frequency above 0.0001 were analysed, covering more than 99% of repertoires. A TCR clonal expansion and chaos score per V-J combination was defined as the ratio of F50 clonal expansion to chaos observed in the TCRdist matrix. Welch's t-statistics and random forest were used to reduce the features to about 12 V-J combinations, which were then used as input to a naive Bayes classifier. The Morisita-Horn index was used to measure how similar the thyroid and blood repertoires were. The public reads were reanalyzed by TCRdb: fastp trimming at Q25, MiXCR alignment, in-frame beta chains only. Rows merge per CDR3 protein into single entries with the most common DNA and genes. These V and J calls are TCRdb output, not the study's own analysis. The sample records 660,000 or so distinct CDR3 sequences, about 40% of which are singletons. Over 2.5% of the sample is taken by the ten largest.

The ophthalmopathy patients had moderately to severely active disease, with a Clinical Activity Score of 3 or higher, a NOSPECS grade of 4 or higher, and a disease duration of less than 3 months. Anyone with other autoimmune diseases, uncontrolled infections, pregnancy or lactation was excluded from the study. Clinical symptoms, serum thyroxine, TRAb, thyroid ultrasound and orbital computed tomography were used for diagnosis. Ficoll-Paque density gradient centrifugation was used to isolate PBMCs from 8 to 10 ml of fresh peripheral blood. Total RNA was extracted with Trizol reagent and quality-checked on an Agilent 2100 Bioanalyzer. As encoded in the germline V gene, CDR1 is SNHLY while CDR2 is FYNNEI. The CDR3 spans 13 residues, from the cysteine through the phenylalanine. Only the CDR3 region is kept as DNA, spanning 39 bases read in frame from base 1.

The receptor chain draws on TRBV2 and TRBJ2-2, with a weak D call of TRBD2 (5 bases match). The origin of this receptor is an adult man with Graves' ophthalmopathy. The sample consisted of peripheral blood. The DNA reads TGTGTCAGCAGTGAAGAAGGAACCGGGAAGCTGTTTTTT. It translates as CVSSEEGTGKLFF.